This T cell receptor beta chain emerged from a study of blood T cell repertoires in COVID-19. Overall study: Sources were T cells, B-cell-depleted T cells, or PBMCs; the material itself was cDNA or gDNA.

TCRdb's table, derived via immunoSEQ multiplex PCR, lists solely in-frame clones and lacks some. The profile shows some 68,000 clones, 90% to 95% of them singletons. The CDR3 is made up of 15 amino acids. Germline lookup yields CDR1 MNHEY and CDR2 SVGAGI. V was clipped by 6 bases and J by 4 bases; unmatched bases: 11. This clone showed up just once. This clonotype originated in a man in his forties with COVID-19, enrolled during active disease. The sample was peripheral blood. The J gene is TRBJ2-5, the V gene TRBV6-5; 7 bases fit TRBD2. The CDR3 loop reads CASRIQTSSIETQYF. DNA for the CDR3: TGTGCCAGCAGGATACAGACTAGCTCAATAGAGACCCAGTACTTC.